The 24 T cell receptor beta chains listed next were all sequenced from one sample in a study of T cells after yellow fever vaccination. TCRdb re-called the 5' RACE reads through MiXCR, storing one row per CDR3 protein. Of about 340,000 distinct CDR3 sequences listed, 9.5% to 15% are singletons. Sequenced material: CD4+ T cells sorted from PBMCs, taken 15 days after the yellow fever booster vaccination. Every receptor here comes from a young man who received the YFV17D yellow fever vaccine.

This clonotype was seen at least ten times. This chain connects TRBV29-1 to TRBJ1-2, with 8 bases identical to TRBD1. The CDR3 runs to 15 residues. The junction had 7 bases not matched to a gene; V was cut back by 0 bases and J by 4 bases. The germline CDR1 and CDR2 sequences are SQVTM and ANQGSEA. The DNA for the CDR3 is TGCAGCGTTGAAGATCTGACAGGGGAGAGCTATGGCTACACCTTC. Its protein product is CSVEDLTGESYGYTF.

This chain uses TRBV6-2 or TRBV6-3 with TRBJ1-1; TRBD1 is a possible D gene (5 bases). Germline loops: CDR1 MNHEY, CDR2 SVGEGT. There are 13 residues in the CDR3. The ends were cut back, 3 bases at V and 4 bases at J, with 9 bases in the middle. CDR3 residues: CASSYGGTTEAFF. In DNA, the CDR3 is TGTGCCAGCAGTTATGGGGGGACCACTGAAGCTTTCTTT.

The chain has TRBV4-1 and TRBJ2-1; 10 bases map to TRBD2. This CDR3 spans 14 amino acids. The germline CDR1 and CDR2 sequences are MGHRA and YSYEKL. Trimming at V came to 1 base and at J to 13 bases, leaving 7 bases not matched to a gene. The CDR3 nucleotides are TGCGCCAGCAGCCAAGTAACAGCGGGGGGGTTTCAGTTCTTC. This codes for CASSQVTAGGFQFF.

The chain recombines TRBV2 with TRBJ2-7; 10 nucleotides match TRBD1. The CDR3 is made up of 15 amino acids. Germline-derived CDR1 and CDR2 are SNHLY and FYNNEI. V shed 4 bases and J 6 bases; nucleotides not matched to a gene: 9. This CDR3 reads CASSAMGQGFSEQYV. For the CDR3, the DNA is TGTGCCAGCAGTGCGATGGGACAGGGGTTCTCCGAGCAGTACGTC.

This clonotype was observed at least ten times. The chain couples TRBV11-2 to TRBJ2-1, with 7 bases aligning to TRBD1. CDR1 is SGHAT, CDR2 FQNNGV, per germline. With 5 bases clipped from V and 2 bases from J, the junction kept 9 bases outside the gene matches. This CDR3 is built from 16 residues. CDR3 region: CASSLLQGSTYNEQFF. CDR3 bases: TGTGCCAGCAGCCTGCTACAGGGGAGCACCTACAATGAGCAGTTCTTC.

The CDR3 sequence: CASSFLTEAFF. Here the CDR3 DNA reads TGTGCCAGCAGTTTTTTGACTGAAGCTTTCTTT. The rearrangement joins TRBV12-3 or TRBV12-4 to TRBJ1-1; no clear D gene. Trimming stripped 3 bases from V and 5 bases from J, with 4 bases between. The CDR3 is 11 residues long.

CDR3 in amino acids: CASSFPTSGGHTDTQYF. The CDR3 nucleotides are TGTGCCAGCAGCTTCCCAACGAGCGGGGGCCACACAGATACGCAGTATTTT. The chain is built from TRBV6-5 and TRBJ2-3; 8 nucleotides align to TRBD2. CDR3 size: 17 residues. Germline values: CDR1 MNHEY, CDR2 SVGAGI. The ends lost 6 bases at V and 2 bases at J; junction bases unmatched: 13.

This chain connects TRBV29-1 to TRBJ2-3; D is ambiguous. The CDR3 runs to 14 residues. V dropped 5 bases and J dropped 0 bases, with 12 bases sitting between them. Germline CDR1 and CDR2: SQVTM and ANQGSEA. The CDR3 reads CSVTRGTSTDTQYF. The CDR3 coding sequence is TGCAGCGTTACCCGAGGAACTAGCACAGATACGCAGTATTTT.

This clonotype was observed a handful of times. The chain employs TRBV20-1 and TRBJ1-1; D uncertain. The CDR3 loop spans 15 amino acids. Trimming cost V 3 bases and J 3 bases, with 17 bases left between them. The germline V gene encodes CDR1 DFQATT and CDR2 SNEGSKA (reference sequence). CDR3 sequence: CSASLMAGSDTEAFF. The CDR3 DNA is TGCAGTGCTAGCCTAATGGCCGGGTCGGACACTGAAGCTTTCTTT.

The CDR3 loop is CASSSEGATGDTEAFF. CDR3 nucleotides: TGTGCCAGCAGCTCGGAGGGCGCCACAGGGGACACTGAAGCTTTCTTT. The gene calls are TRBV7-9 and TRBJ1-1, with 7 positions matching TRBD1. The CDR3 is 16 residues long. Germline CDR1 is SEHNR and CDR2 is FQNEAQ (reference sequence). V dropped 4 bases and J dropped 3; count of bases not matched to a gene: 11.

This chain joins TRBV5-6 and TRBJ2-2; D ambiguous. From germline, CDR1 is SGHDT and CDR2 YYEEEE. V was pared by 6 bases and J by 0 bases, with 9 bases between. The CDR3 extends over 14 amino acids. The CDR3 DNA reads as TGTGCCAGCAAAGTCCTCGCGAACACCGGGGAGCTGTTTTTT. This encodes CASKVLANTGELFF.

This clonotype was found a few times. This chain connects TRBV6-1 to TRBJ2-3; no reliable D call. The CDR3 runs 16 residues. Germline assignment: CDR1 MNHNS and CDR2 SASEGT. Trimming removed 5 bases from V and 1 base from J, with 16 bases in between. The CDR3, as DNA: TGTGCCAGCAGTCGAAGACCTCTCCAGGGCACAGATACGCAGTATTTT. It translates to CASSRRPLQGTDTQYF.

This clonotype came up a few times. This chain uses TRBV24-1 with TRBJ1-2; D may be TRBD1 (5 bases). The CDR3 has 14 residues. Germline CDR1 KGHDR, CDR2 SFDVKD. V dropped 7 bases and J dropped 6 bases, with 17 bases sitting between them. The CDR3 DNA is TGTGCCACCAGCGACCCTGGGGCCTACGATGGCTACACCTTC. This translates into CATSDPGAYDGYTF.

This clonotype was seen more than once but under ten times. This chain connects TRBV4-1 to TRBJ2-3; 8 positions agree with TRBD2. This CDR3 comprises 21 residues. Germline assignment: CDR1 MGHRA and CDR2 YSYEKL. V dropped 0 bases and J dropped 4; count of bases not matched to a gene: 21. CDR3 sequence: CASSQDASGLIAGTLADTQYF. Written as DNA, the CDR3 is TGCGCCAGCAGCCAAGATGCGTCGGGCCTTATAGCGGGGACTTTGGCAGATACGCAGTATTTT.

This clonotype was counted between two and nine times. The genes are TRBV6-2 or TRBV6-3 and TRBJ2-7, with 11 bases that match TRBD1. Germline CDR1 and CDR2: MNHEY and SVGEGT. J gave up 4 bases and V 5 bases, and 10 bases lay outside the gene matches. CDR3 length: 16 residues. CDR3: CASSTSAGQGVYEQYF. The CDR3 coding sequence is TGTGCCAGCAGTACCTCTGCGGGACAGGGGGTTTACGAGCAGTACTTC.

This clonotype was seen a handful of times. This chain uses TRBV5-1 with TRBJ2-3; unclear D gene. The V gene lost 0 bases and the J gene lost 5 bases, with 10 bases spanning the gap. In germline, CDR1 is SGHRS, CDR2 YFSETQ. The CDR3 length is 14 residues. CDR3: CASSLARQVDTQYF. CDR3 bases: TGCGCCAGCAGCTTGGCTAGGCAAGTAGATACGCAGTATTTT.

The V and J genes are TRBV10-2 and TRBJ1-1; D perhaps matches TRBD1 (6 bases). The CDR3 sequence is 15 residues long. The V and J ends lost 6 bases and 0 bases respectively, with 14 bases between them. Per the germline V gene, CDR1 is WSHSY and CDR2 is SAAADI. The CDR3, as DNA: TGCGCCAGCAGACTTAGACAGGCCATGAACACTGAAGCTTTCTTT. Translated, it gives CASRLRQAMNTEAFF.

With respect to this clonotype: This may come from a read error, since a much larger clone is one base off. The chain combines TRBV6-5 with TRBJ1-1; D is unresolved. From germline, CDR1 is MNHEY and CDR2 SVGAGI. Trimming removed 5 bases from V and 1 base from J, with 2 bases in between. The length of the CDR3 is 11 residues. CDR3 sequence: CASSTNTEAFF. CDR3 DNA: TGTGCCAGCAGTACGAACACTGAAGCTTTCTTT.

The rearrangement links TRBV7-8 to TRBJ2-1, with D perhaps matching TRBD2 (7 bases). The V and J ends lost 2 bases and 6 bases respectively, with 20 bases between them. Germline-derived CDR1 and CDR2 are SGHVS and FQNEAQ. The CDR3 has 17 residues. The CDR3 sequence is CASSLFGGAGTPNEQFF. The CDR3 DNA is TGTGCCAGCAGCTTATTTGGGGGGGCGGGCACCCCCAATGAGCAGTTCTTC.

The table lists this clonotype with a few counts. The rearrangement uses TRBV7-3 and TRBJ2-5; D is possibly TRBD2 (5 bases). This CDR3 region has 13 residues. Per germline, CDR1 SGHTA and CDR2 FQGTGA. Between the trimmed V and J ends, which lost 1 base and 9 bases, there was a span of 12 bases. CDR3 sequence: CASSLNSGGAQYF. CDR3 nucleotide sequence: TGTGCCAGCAGCTTAAACAGCGGTGGGGCCCAGTACTTC.

The chain couples TRBV19 to TRBJ2-5; 9 nucleotides line up with TRBD1. Germline CDR1 and CDR2: LNHDA and SQIVND (reference sequence). The CDR3 is made up of 13 amino acids. J was trimmed by 5 bases and V by 9 bases; bases with no gene match: 7. The CDR3 DNA sequence: TGTGCCAGGGGGACAGGGATATGGGAGACCCAGTACTTC. This codes for CARGTGIWETQYF. Full variable domain (rest looked up from reference TRBV19 and TRBJ2-5): DGGITQSPKYLFRKEGQNVTLSCEQNLNHDAMYWYRQDPGQGLRLIYYSQIVNDFQKGDIAEGYSVSREKKESFPLTVTSAQKNPTAFYLCARGTGIWETQYFGPGTRLLVL.

The CDR3 is CASSAHSARETQYF. For the CDR3, the DNA is TGCGCCAGCAGCGCCCATTCCGCGAGGGAGACCCAGTACTTC. J is TRBJ2-5 and V is TRBV5-1; D unclear. Trimming shortened V by 4 bases and J by 5 bases, and 15 bases separated the two germline ends. Germline V CDR1 and CDR2: SGHRS, YFSETQ. The CDR3 has 14 amino acids.

This clonotype was observed a handful of times. The J gene is TRBJ2-5, the V gene TRBV9; no clear D gene. Trimming left V 0 bases short and J 2 bases short, with 11 bases between. The CDR3 contains 15 residues. Germline assignment: CDR1 SGDLS and CDR2 YYNGEE. CDR3 in amino acids: CASSVGLTIQETQYF. CDR3 coding DNA: TGTGCCAGCAGCGTAGGGTTAACGATACAAGAGACCCAGTACTTC.

This clonotype occurred a few times. The V gene is TRBV7-6, the J gene TRBJ2-5, with 7 bases lining up with TRBD2. This CDR3 comprises 12 residues. V lost 7 bases, J lost 5 bases, and 4 bases stayed unmatched. Germline V gene lookup returns CDR1 SGHVS and CDR2 FNYEAQ. The CDR3 spells CASTRLAETQYF. CDR3 DNA: TGTGCCAGCACCCGACTAGCCGAGACCCAGTACTTC.